Following are 11 T cell receptor beta chains from one sample sequenced in a study of long-term antiretroviral therapy in people with HIV. Survey-level immunoSEQ v3.0 assays were run. Measured with immunoSEQ multiplex PCR; TCRdb has only the in-frame clones, and not every one. The table lists around 22,000 clones, 84% of them singletons. This specimen consisted of unsorted PBMCs, obtained 0.1 years before starting antiretroviral therapy. These receptors were obtained from a man aged 18-30 years with HIV.

The V call is TRBV27, the J call TRBJ2-3, with no clear D. The CDR3 runs 15 residues. The ends were cut back, 2 bases at V and 2 bases at J, with 11 bases in the middle. Germline V gene lookup returns CDR1 MNHEY and CDR2 SMNVEV (reference sequence). The CDR3 DNA reads TGTGCCAGCAGTTTAGTTAGTTCCCCCACAGATACGCAGTATTTT. It is translated as CASSLVSSPTDTQYF.

The chain couples TRBV7-9 to TRBJ1-3; D not certain. Germline values: CDR1 SEHNR, CDR2 FQNEAQ (reference sequence). The CDR3 contains 13 residues. Trimming removed 4 bases from V and 3 bases from J, with 7 bases in between. The CDR3 DNA sequence: TGTGCCAGCAGCTCCCTTCTTGGAAACACCATATATTTT. Translated: CASSSLLGNTIYF.

The rearrangement links TRBV30 to TRBJ1-4, with D perhaps TRBD1 (5 bases). Germline CDR1 reads GTSNPN; CDR2 reads SVGIG (reference sequence). The CDR3 spans 15 residues. V dropped 3 bases and J dropped 0 bases, with 11 bases sitting between them. The CDR3 DNA is TGTGCCTGGAGCCTGGGACTTGCAACTAATGAAAAACTGTTTTTT. This encodes CAWSLGLATNEKLFF.

The rearrangement uses TRBV15 and TRBJ1-1; D remains unclear. The germline V gene encodes CDR1 LNHNV and CDR2 YYDKDF (reference sequence). The CDR3 consists of 15 residues. V gave up 0 bases and J gave up 0 bases, with 8 bases separating them. CDR3 DNA: TGTGCCACCAGCAGAGATAGGACGGTGAACACTGAAGCTTTCTTT. This encodes CATSRDRTVNTEAFF.

J is TRBJ2-7 and V is TRBV9; D remains ambiguous. V was pared by 0 bases and J by 4 bases, with 8 bases between. CDR3 length: 13 residues. The V gene's germline CDR1 is SGDLS and CDR2 YYNGEE. In DNA form, the CDR3 reads TGTGCCAGCAGCGTAGGTAATAGTTACGAGCAGTACTTC. Translation: CASSVGNSYEQYF.

The chain couples TRBV4-1 to TRBJ1-1; D gene unclear. Looked up from germline, CDR1 is MGHRA and CDR2 is YSYEKL. The length of the CDR3 is 19 residues. Deletions cut 1 base from V and 1 base from J, with 22 bases between. In nucleotides, the CDR3 is TGCGCCAGCAGCCAAGCCGCAGGTCCGAACAGAGGACCGAACACTGAAGCTTTCTTT. This sequence encodes CASSQAAGPNRGPNTEAFF.

The rearrangement joins TRBV5-1 to TRBJ2-7; D unresolved. The CDR3 runs 13 residues. The V end lost 4 bases, the J end lost 1 base, and 9 bases lay between the germline ends. Looked up from germline, CDR1 is SGHRS and CDR2 is YFSETQ. The CDR3 is CASSPWLSYEQYF. In nucleotides, the CDR3 is TGCGCCAGCAGCCCCTGGCTTTCCTACGAGCAGTACTTC. The complete variable domain, with remaining parts taken from reference TRBV5-1 and TRBJ2-7, reads KAGVTQTPRYLIKTRGQQVTLSCSPISGHRSVSWYQQTPGQGLQFLFEYFSETQRNKGNFPGRFSGRQFSNSRSEMNVSTLELGDSALYLCASSPWLSYEQYFGPGTRLTVT.

The chain joins TRBV9 to TRBJ2-2; no clear D gene. The CDR3 has 12 amino acids. The V gene's germline CDR1 is SGDLS and CDR2 YYNGEE. V lost 1 base to trimming and J lost 2 bases, with 0 bases between them. The CDR3 DNA follows: TGTGCCAGCAGCGTAAACACCGGGGAGCTGTTTTTT. Its translation: CASSVNTGELFF.

The genes are TRBV7-9 and TRBJ2-7; the D is unclear. The CDR3 is 13 amino acids. Germline CDR1 is SEHNR and CDR2 is FQNEAQ (reference sequence). Trimming shortened V by 5 bases and J by 4 bases, and 12 bases separated the two germline ends. The CDR3: CASSPPLLYEQYF. CDR3 DNA: TGTGCCAGCAGCCCCCCCTTATTGTACGAGCAGTACTTC.

V usage is TRBV7-9 and J usage is TRBJ1-1; D ambiguous. In germline, CDR1 is SEHNR, CDR2 FQNEAQ (reference sequence). Between the trimmed V and J ends, which lost 0 bases and 1 base, there was a span of 15 bases. The CDR3 extends over 17 amino acids. The CDR3 here is CASSLALIRLGNTEAFF. The CDR3 DNA is TGTGCCAGCAGCTTAGCGTTAATCAGGCTAGGGAACACTGAAGCTTTCTTT.

Details on this clone: It is unclear where the CDR3 begins or ends on the DNA, so no DNA is shown, and the CDR3 is as TCRdb lists it. The chain employs TRBV7-3 and TRBJ1-2. Per the germline V gene, CDR1 is SGHTA and CDR2 is FQGTGA. Ends included, the CDR3 has 20 residues. The CDR3 loop reads CASSLDLGYTFGSGQRGYTF.